This T cell receptor (beta chain) derives from a study of immune evolution from preneoplasia to lung adenocarcinoma. Patient tissue came from resections in Japan or China, 2014–2017. Only one count was recorded for this clone. The target antigen is unknown. Clones were sequenced by immunoSEQ multiplex PCR, and TCRdb holds only the in-frame ones, with some missing. Counted here are under 8,500 clones, roughly three quarters occurring once; the ten biggest clones make up roughly 5.7%. Study-wide points: From normal lung to invasive adenocarcinoma, top clone frequencies appeared to decrease.

Trimming removed 1 base from V and 13 bases from J, with 17 bases in between. The germline CDR1 and CDR2 sequences are LNHDA and SQIVND (reference sequence). This CDR3 has 14 amino acids. The rearrangement uses TRBV19 and TRBJ2-1; either TRBD1 or TRBD2 may fit D (6 bases each). The specimen was FFPE minimally invasive lung adenocarcinoma tissue. The receptor was isolated from a person over 45 with lung adenocarcinoma. The CDR3 sequence: CASSIGWRGSLQFF. CDR3 in DNA: TGTGCCAGTAGTATAGGCTGGAGGGGGAGCCTCCAGTTCTTC.